The present TCR beta chain was sequenced within a study of blood T cell repertoires in COVID-19. TCRdb's copy holds only in-frame clones and misses some; the assay was immunoSEQ multiplex PCR. Altogether about 670,000 clones are present, 85% to 90% being singletons, with the ten largest covering over 0.2%. Sequencing was performed on peripheral blood. The receptor comes from a young woman with acute or convalescent COVID-19.

The CDR3 protein is CASSIDGATNEKLFF. The CDR3 DNA is TGTGCCAGTAGTATCGACGGGGCAACTAATGAAAAACTGTTTTTT. The chain recombines TRBV19 with TRBJ1-4; D uncertain. The V end was cut by 3 bases, the J end by 0 bases, with 8 bases between. CDR3 length: 15 amino acids. Germline V lookup: CDR1 LNHDA, CDR2 SQIVND (reference sequence).